The 29 T cell receptor beta chains given below trace back to one sample, sequenced in a study of cytomegalovirus exposure and HLA in healthy donors. Some clones are missing from TCRdb's copy, which holds only in-frame ones; the method was immunoSEQ multiplex PCR. Here the sample spans about 65,000 clones, about 90% being singletons. The sequenced sample consisted of PBMCs. These receptors were taken from a woman under 30 in good health and CMV-seronegative.

The chain combines TRBV7-9 with TRBJ1-2; 10 bases agree with TRBD1. V shed 4 bases and J 8 bases; nucleotides not matched to a gene: 10. Germline values: CDR1 SEHNR, CDR2 FQNEAQ (reference sequence). This CDR3 is 15 amino acids long. CDR3 amino acids: CASSSLTGGPEGYTF. The CDR3 nucleotides are TGTGCCAGCAGCTCCCTGACAGGGGGCCCCGAAGGCTACACCTTC.

The J gene is TRBJ2-1, the V gene TRBV4-3; 7 bases are a match to TRBD1. The CDR3 totals 16 residues. Germline CDR1 reads LGHNA; CDR2 reads YSLEER. V lost 0 bases to trimming and J lost 5 bases; unmatched junction nucleotides: 7. DNA for the CDR3: TGCGCCAGCAGCCAAGAGGACAGGTGGAACGACAATGAGCAGTTCTTC. Its translation: CASSQEDRWNDNEQFF.

J is TRBJ2-5 and V is TRBV7-9; 8 positions agree with TRBD1. Germline trimming cut 1 base from V and 5 bases from J; bases unmatched to any gene: 9. Germline lookup yields CDR1 SEHNR and CDR2 FQNEAQ (reference sequence). The CDR3 is 16 amino acids. CDR3 DNA: TGTGCCAGCAGCTTAGTCCCCAGGGGGCGCGGCGAGACCCAGTACTTC. This codes for CASSLVPRGRGETQYF.

This chain joins TRBV7-3 and TRBJ2-3; unclear D gene. The CDR3 runs to 12 residues. Germline assignment: CDR1 SGHTA and CDR2 FQGTGA. V lost 5 bases to trimming and J lost 4 bases, with 7 bases between them. Written as DNA, the CDR3 is TGTGCCAGCAGCCTACCCCCAGATACGCAGTATTTT. Translating gives CASSLPPDTQYF.

V gene TRBV16 combines with J gene TRBJ2-1; 9 bases are a match to TRBD2. Germline values: CDR1 KGHSY, CDR2 FQNENV. The CDR3 is 14 amino acids. With 4 bases clipped from V and 4 bases from J, the junction kept 2 bases outside the gene matches. For the CDR3, the DNA is TGTGCCAGCAGCCGAGGACTAGCGTACAATGAGCAGTTCTTC. Translating gives CASSRGLAYNEQFF. The entire variable domain, with the rest obtained from reference TRBV16 and TRBJ2-1, is as follows: GEEVAQTPKHLVRGEGQKAKLYCAPIKGHSYVFWYQQVLKNEFKFLISFQNENVFDETGMPKERFSAKCLPNSPCSLEIQATKLEDSAVYFCASSRGLAYNEQFFGPGTRLTVL.

The chain joins TRBV21-1 to TRBJ1-5; the table's D call, TRBD1, has no DNA check behind it. TRBV21-1 constitutes a pseudogene. The CDR3 covers 14 residues. Written as DNA, the CDR3 is TGTGCCAGCAGCAAGCGTTGCAGGGAAAAGCCCCAGCATTTT. Its translation is CASSKRCREKPQHF.

The chain is built from TRBV7-2 and TRBJ2-5, with TRBD1 matching over 11 bases. V lost 2 bases and J lost 1; bases outside the gene matches: 9. This CDR3 spans 18 amino acids. Looked up from germline, CDR1 is SGHTA and CDR2 is FQGNSA. In nucleotides, the CDR3 is TGTGCCAGCAGCTTATCGTTATGGACAGGGGGCTCCCAAGAGACCCAGTACTTC. It specifies CASSLSLWTGGSQETQYF.

The rearrangement joins TRBV2 to TRBJ2-1; TRBD2 aligns across 14 bases. This CDR3 spans 15 amino acids. Trimming at V came to 4 bases and at J to 10 bases, leaving 6 bases not matched to a gene. The germline V gene encodes CDR1 SNHLY and CDR2 FYNNEI. CDR3 protein: CASSGGLAGGREQFF. In nucleotides, the CDR3 is TGTGCCAGCAGTGGAGGACTAGCGGGAGGAAGAGAGCAGTTCTTC.

The V gene is TRBV5-1, the J gene TRBJ2-7; tentatively, D is TRBD2 (5 bases). CDR3 length: 11 residues. V shed 6 bases and J shed 4 bases, with 8 bases lying between them. Germline V CDR1 and CDR2: SGHRS, YFSETQ. The CDR3 coding sequence is TGCGCCAGCAACTCGGGGTACGAGCAGTACTTC. Residues: CASNSGYEQYF.

The chain links TRBV4-2 to TRBJ1-1; D possibly corresponds to TRBD1 (5 bases). Trimming stripped 3 bases from V and 5 bases from J, with 16 bases between. Looked up from germline, CDR1 is LGHNA and CDR2 is YNFKEQ. The CDR3 runs to 15 residues. This CDR3 reads CASSQETGFRTEAFF. For the CDR3, the DNA is TGTGCCAGCAGCCAGGAAACAGGCTTCAGGACTGAAGCTTTCTTT.

The V gene is TRBV9, the J gene TRBJ2-3; maybe TRBD2 (6 bases). The germline V gene encodes CDR1 SGDLS and CDR2 YYNGEE. Trimming stripped 0 bases from V and 4 bases from J, with 12 bases between. The CDR3 runs to 15 residues. CDR3 coding DNA: TGTGCCAGCAGCGTAGCGGGAGATGAGTCAGATACGCAGTATTTT. It codes for CASSVAGDESDTQYF.

The V and J genes are TRBV28 and TRBJ2-7, with a tentative D call TRBD1 (5 bases). Germline CDR1 MDHEN, CDR2 SYDVKM. The ends were cut back, 3 bases at V and 6 bases at J, with 18 bases in the middle. The CDR3 runs 15 residues. The CDR3 DNA reads TGTGCCAGCAGTTTGCTCAAGAGAACCAGGGTCGAGCAGTACTTC. Encoded protein: CASSLLKRTRVEQYF.

This chain joins TRBV7-2 and TRBJ2-1; D ambiguous. CDR1 and CDR2 from the germline V gene are SGHTA and FQGNSA. The CDR3 loop spans 14 amino acids. V was pared by 5 bases and J by 2 bases, with 10 bases between. For the CDR3, the DNA is TGTGCCAGCAGCCTCTTAAGCACCTACAATGAGCAGTTCTTC. Translating gives CASSLLSTYNEQFF. The full variable domain, completed using reference TRBV7-2 and TRBJ2-1, is GAGVSQSPSNKVTEKGKDVELRCDPISGHTALYWYRQSLGQGLEFLIYFQGNSAPDKSGLPSDRFSAERTGGSVSTLTIQRTQQEDSAVYLCASSLLSTYNEQFFGPGTRLTVL.

The CDR3 spells CASRAGWPMNTEAFF. Written as DNA, the CDR3 is TGTGCCAGCAGGGCAGGGTGGCCCATGAACACTGAAGCTTTCTTT. V and J are TRBV2 and TRBJ1-1; weak D call: TRBD1 (5 bases). Germline V gene sequence: CDR1 SNHLY, CDR2 FYNNEI. CDR3 length equals 15 residues. Trimming stripped 6 bases from V and 0 bases from J, with 14 bases between.

This clone was detected only once. V is TRBV5-1 and J is TRBJ2-5; unclear D gene. The V and J ends lost 0 bases and 2 bases respectively, with 11 bases between them. This CDR3 region has 15 residues. Germline CDR1 is SGHRS and CDR2 is YFSETQ. CDR3 loop: CASSLGDFGQETQYF. The CDR3 DNA sequence: TGCGCCAGCAGCTTGGGAGACTTTGGGCAAGAGACCCAGTACTTC.

Here the CDR3 DNA reads TGTGCCACCACCCAAGGGGCAGCCCCTAATGAAAAACTGTTTTTT. Its translation: CATTQGAAPNEKLFF. The genes are TRBV15 and TRBJ1-4; D may be TRBD1 (5 bases). The CDR3 covers 15 residues. V was cut by 7 bases and J by 3 bases, with 15 bases left in between. Germline values: CDR1 LNHNV, CDR2 YYDKDF (reference sequence).

The V gene is TRBV9, the J gene TRBJ2-3, with 8 bases that match TRBD2. J gave up 3 bases and V 0 bases, and 6 bases lay outside the gene matches. Germline V lookup: CDR1 SGDLS, CDR2 YYNGEE. This CDR3 is built from 16 residues. As DNA, the CDR3 is TGTGCCAGCAGCGTAGAAGCGGGAGAACGGACAGATACGCAGTATTTT. It translates to CASSVEAGERTDTQYF.

This clone appeared a single time. This chain uses TRBV9 with TRBJ2-3, with D maybe TRBD2 (6 bases). The CDR3 spans 13 residues. Germline V lookup: CDR1 SGDLS, CDR2 YYNGEE. V was pared by 2 bases and J by 3 bases, with 7 bases between. CDR3 amino acids: CASSVGGTDTQYF. The CDR3 coding sequence is TGTGCCAGCAGCGTCGGGGGAACAGATACGCAGTATTTT.

This sequence joins TRBV29-1 and TRBJ2-7; tentatively, D is TRBD2 (5 bases). Trimming took off 6 bases at V and 2 bases at J, with 14 bases between the two ends. Germline-derived CDR1 and CDR2 are SQVTM and ANQGSEA. This CDR3 is built from 13 residues. The CDR3 DNA follows: TGCAGCGTCACGAAAGGACTCACCTACGAGCAGTACTTC. It encodes CSVTKGLTYEQYF.

This clone showed up just a few times. The genes are TRBV7-2 and TRBJ1-5; TRBD1 might be the D (6 bases). The CDR3 totals 14 residues. V was trimmed by 1 base and J by 6 bases, leaving 10 bases between them. Germline V gives CDR1 SGHTA, CDR2 FQGNSA. The DNA for the CDR3 is TGTGCCAGCAGCTTAGAGTCCAGGGGTCAGCCCCAGCATTTT. It specifies CASSLESRGQPQHF.

The rearrangement joins TRBV27 to TRBJ1-4, with TRBD1 identical over 10 bases. Per the germline V gene, CDR1 is MNHEY and CDR2 is SMNVEV (reference sequence). The CDR3 sequence is 14 residues long. V was clipped by 8 bases and J by 7 bases; unmatched bases: 7. The CDR3 DNA reads as TGTGCCAGCGGTCCGGGACAGGGGTTTGAAAAACTGTTTTTT. It translates to CASGPGQGFEKLFF.

J is TRBJ2-7 and V is TRBV7-9, with D possibly TRBD2 on 6 matching bases. Looked up from germline, CDR1 is SEHNR and CDR2 is FQNEAQ (reference sequence). The CDR3 totals 15 residues. V lost 1 base to trimming and J lost 8 bases, with 18 bases between them. DNA for the CDR3: TGTGCCAGCAGCTTAGGCGGAGGGGAAAATTCTAAGCAGTACTTC. As protein: CASSLGGGENSKQYF.

The V and J genes are TRBV19 and TRBJ1-2, with 7 bases lining up with TRBD1. With 2 bases clipped from V and 1 base from J, the junction kept 7 bases outside the gene matches. CDR1 is LNHDA, CDR2 SQIVND, per germline (reference sequence). The CDR3 totals 16 residues. The DNA of the CDR3 is TGTGCCAGTAGTATACACACGACAGGGTATAACTATGGCTACACCTTC. Protein: CASSIHTTGYNYGYTF.

The chain links TRBV7-6 to TRBJ1-1; D possibly corresponds to TRBD1 (5 bases). The V gene's germline CDR1 is SGHVS and CDR2 FNYEAQ. The CDR3 covers 14 residues. V was clipped by 1 base and J by 1 base, with 7 bases between them. The CDR3 DNA reads as TGTGCCAGCAGCTTAGACCAGGGGAACACTGAAGCTTTCTTT. As protein: CASSLDQGNTEAFF.

V gene TRBV28 combines with J gene TRBJ2-7; 11 bases align to TRBD2. V lost 8 bases, J lost 2 bases, and 5 bases stayed unmatched. This CDR3 region has 14 residues. The germline V gene has CDR1 MDHEN and CDR2 SYDVKM. CDR3 coding DNA: TGTGCCAGCGGAAGTAGCGGGAGGGCCTACGAGCAGTACTTC. Protein product: CASGSSGRAYEQYF.

The chain carries TRBV15 and TRBJ1-2; D remains unclear. The CDR3 loop spans 13 amino acids. Looked up from germline, CDR1 is LNHNV and CDR2 is YYDKDF (reference sequence). V lost 0 bases to trimming and J lost 5 bases, with 7 bases between them. CDR3 coding DNA: TGTGCCACCAGCAGAGACCAGATATATGGCTACACCTTC. Amino acids: CATSRDQIYGYTF.

The V gene is TRBV28, the J gene TRBJ2-5; D might be TRBD2 (5 bases). The CDR3 runs to 13 residues. Between the trimmed V and J ends, which lost 3 bases and 7 bases, there was a span of 12 bases. Germline values: CDR1 MDHEN, CDR2 SYDVKM. CDR3 nucleotides: TGTGCCAGCAGTTTCCCGGGGAGCGCGACCCAGTACTTC. Its protein is CASSFPGSATQYF.

The gene calls are TRBV2 and TRBJ1-4; 9 positions agree with TRBD1. This CDR3 is 20 amino acids long. The junction had 20 bases not matched to a gene; V was cut back by 6 bases and J by 3 bases. Germline values: CDR1 SNHLY, CDR2 FYNNEI. CDR3 sequence: CASRLLSGTGSSGANEKLFF. The CDR3 DNA reads TGTGCCAGCAGACTACTCTCCGGGACAGGGTCGAGTGGAGCTAATGAAAAACTGTTTTTT.

The V gene is TRBV4-2, the J gene TRBJ2-1; TRBD2 matches 10 bases. The CDR3 loop spans 18 amino acids. The J segment lost 9 bases and the V segment lost 1 base, leaving 15 bases of the junction unmatched. Germline assignment: CDR1 LGHNA and CDR2 YNFKEQ. CDR3 protein: CASSQVGGSGRIGAEQFF. The CDR3, as DNA: TGTGCCAGCAGCCAAGTTGGAGGTAGCGGGAGGATTGGGGCTGAGCAGTTCTTC.